Presented here are 21 T cell receptor beta chains from one specimen sequenced in a study of OX40 agonist ivuxolimab in advanced cancers. The protocol was immunoSEQ multiplex PCR, while the TCRdb copy is restricted to in-frame clones and leaves out a portion. This sample has around 72,000 clones, with roughly 85% found just once. The source material was CD4+ or CD8+ T cells sorted from blood, sampled in a trial of the OX40 agonist ivuxolimab. These receptors were taken from an adult with an advanced solid tumor such as melanoma, head and neck, liver or kidney cancer.

The chain is built from TRBV5-4 and TRBJ2-5; D uncertain. The end of the DNA fits TRBJ2-7 better, so the J call may be wrong. Germline V lookup: CDR1 SGHNT, CDR2 YYREEE (reference sequence). The CDR3 totals 13 residues. The CDR3 nucleotides are TGTGCCAGCAGCTTGGGCCGGTCCTACGAGCAGTACTTC. Amino acid sequence: CASSLGRSYEQYF.

V is TRBV4-1 and J is TRBJ2-5; D is tentatively TRBD1 or TRBD2 (5 bases each). Trimming pared 1 base from V and 4 bases from J, leaving 10 bases between. Germline-derived CDR1 and CDR2 are MGHRA and YSYEKL. This CDR3 is built from 14 residues. As DNA, the CDR3 is TGCGCCAGCAGCCAAGCGTCGGGGCGAGAGACCCAGTACTTC. It yields the protein CASSQASGRETQYF.

The chain is built from TRBV6-1 and TRBJ2-7, with a weak D call TRBD2 (5 bases). V was cut by 11 bases and J by 2 bases, with 19 bases left in between. The CDR3 consists of 14 residues. CDR1 and CDR2 from the germline V gene are MNHNS and SASEGT. CDR3 DNA sequence: TGTGCCTCCAGAAGAGGGCTAGCTGCCTACGAGCAGTACTTC. Translating it yields CASRRGLAAYEQYF.

The V gene is TRBV6-6, the J gene TRBJ1-1; D is perhaps TRBD1 (5 bases). The V end was cut by 6 bases, the J end by 0 bases, with 17 bases between. There are 16 residues in the CDR3. Per germline, CDR1 MNHNY and CDR2 SVGAGI (reference sequence). The CDR3 DNA is TGTGCCAGCAGGAGGGGAGAGGCTAGGGTGAACACTGAAGCTTTCTTT. This encodes CASRRGEARVNTEAFF.

V is TRBV5-1 and J is TRBJ1-1, with D perhaps matching TRBD1 (6 bases). Germline V gene lookup returns CDR1 SGHRS and CDR2 YFSETQ. The germline V and J ends were trimmed by 6 bases and 2 bases, with 14 bases remaining between them. This CDR3 has 14 amino acids. Written as DNA, the CDR3 is TGCGCCAGCAACGTCGGGACACTAAACACTGAAGCTTTCTTT. Translation: CASNVGTLNTEAFF. Variable domain in full (rest from reference TRBV5-1 and TRBJ1-1): KAGVTQTPRYLIKTRGQQVTLSCSPISGHRSVSWYQQTPGQGLQFLFEYFSETQRNKGNFPGRFSGRQFSNSRSEMNVSTLELGDSALYLCASNVGTLNTEAFFGQGTRLTVV.

As to this clone: Other DNA sequences in this sample translate to the same CDR3. The chain carries TRBV6-1 and TRBJ2-7; TRBD1 might be the D (5 bases). This CDR3 has 14 amino acids. V lost 4 bases to trimming and J lost 0 bases, with 10 bases between them. The V gene's germline CDR1 is MNHNS and CDR2 SASEGT. The CDR3 is CASSAGHPSYEQYF. The CDR3 DNA sequence: TGTGCCAGCAGTGCTGGACACCCCTCCTACGAGCAGTACTTC.

The rearrangement links TRBV28 to TRBJ1-1, with 9 bases that match TRBD1. The V gene end was trimmed by 5 bases and the J gene end by 11 bases; junction bases not matched to a gene: 3. This CDR3 comprises 11 residues. Germline loops: CDR1 MDHEN, CDR2 SYDVKM. The CDR3 DNA follows: TGTGCCAGCAGTGGGGACAGGGTGGCTTTCTTT. Translated: CASSGDRVAFF.

The chain employs TRBV7-9 and TRBJ1-2; D is undetermined. The CDR3 is 16 amino acids. V gave up 1 base and J gave up 6 bases, with 18 bases separating them. Germline V CDR1 and CDR2: SEHNR, FQNEAQ (reference sequence). The CDR3 reads CASSLGNMTLPDGYTF. The CDR3, as DNA: TGTGCCAGCAGCTTAGGGAACATGACCCTTCCGGATGGCTACACCTTC.

The chain's CDR3 is CASSPAGKNIQYF. In DNA, the CDR3 is TGTGCCAGCAGCCCCGCAGGAAAAAACATTCAGTACTTC. V gene TRBV7-2 combines with J gene TRBJ2-4; no reliable D call. Germline-derived CDR1 and CDR2 are SGHTA and FQGNSA. V shed 5 bases and J shed 4 bases, with 9 bases lying between them. This CDR3 has 13 residues.

The chain has TRBV5-1 and TRBJ1-1; D is uncertain. The V end was cut by 0 bases, the J end by 5 bases, with 8 bases between. Germline V gene lookup returns CDR1 SGHRS and CDR2 YFSETQ. The length of the CDR3 is 13 residues. This CDR3 reads CASSLVGSTEAFF. Written as DNA, the CDR3 is TGCGCCAGCAGCTTGGTGGGTAGTACTGAAGCTTTCTTT. The full variable domain, with the rest looked up from reference TRBV5-1 and TRBJ1-1, is KAGVTQTPRYLIKTRGQQVTLSCSPISGHRSVSWYQQTPGQGLQFLFEYFSETQRNKGNFPGRFSGRQFSNSRSEMNVSTLELGDSALYLCASSLVGSTEAFFGQGTRLTVV.

The CDR3 DNA reads as TGTGCCAGCAGACCGCTAGCGGGAGGGGAAAATACGCAGTATTTT. Translated, it gives CASRPLAGGENTQYF. This chain links TRBV6-5 with TRBJ2-3; 12 nucleotides line up with TRBD2. The V gene end was trimmed by 6 bases and the J gene end by 7 bases; junction bases not matched to a gene: 8. Per germline, CDR1 MNHEY and CDR2 SVGAGI. The CDR3 is 15 amino acids.

This rearrangement joins TRBV9 to TRBJ2-3; TRBD2 matches 10 bases. Trimming at V came to 0 bases and at J to 0 bases, leaving 7 bases not matched to a gene. Germline V gene lookup returns CDR1 SGDLS and CDR2 YYNGEE. The CDR3 contains 18 residues. The CDR3 reads CASSVEKLAGPSTDTQYF. The CDR3 DNA is TGTGCCAGCAGCGTAGAAAAACTAGCGGGACCAAGCACAGATACGCAGTATTTT.

This rearrangement joins TRBV4-2 to TRBJ2-1; a possible D gene is TRBD2 (6 bases). Trimming left V 1 base short and J 9 bases short, with 10 bases between. This CDR3 is 13 amino acids long. From germline, CDR1 is LGHNA and CDR2 YNFKEQ. The CDR3 is CASSQGLVTEQFF. Here the CDR3 DNA reads TGTGCCAGCAGCCAAGGACTAGTAACTGAGCAGTTCTTC.

This clone occurred once. J is TRBJ1-2 and V is TRBV5-6; TRBD1 matches at 10 bases. The CDR3 loop spans 15 amino acids. The trim removed 3 bases at V and 4 bases at J, leaving 6 bases unmatched. Germline V gene data show CDR1 as SGHDT and CDR2 as YYEEEE. CDR3 region: CASSSGQGVVYGYTF. The CDR3 coding sequence is TGTGCCAGCAGCTCAGGACAGGGGGTGGTCTATGGCTACACCTTC.

The chain is built from TRBV6-6 and TRBJ2-1, with a possible D match to TRBD1 (5 bases). Trimming removed 6 bases from V and 7 bases from J, with 22 bases in between. The germline CDR1 and CDR2 sequences are MNHNY and SVGAGI (reference sequence). The CDR3 loop spans 16 amino acids. CDR3 loop: CASSPFGRALENEQFF. DNA for the CDR3: TGTGCCAGCAGCCCCTTTGGCAGGGCCTTAGAAAATGAGCAGTTCTTC.

V and J are TRBV5-1 and TRBJ2-7; the match to TRBD2 covers 11 bases. CDR3 length: 17 amino acids. CDR1 and CDR2 from the germline V gene are SGHRS and YFSETQ. V lost 0 bases and J lost 0; bases outside the gene matches: 5. In nucleotides, the CDR3 is TGCGCCAGCAGCTTGGGTCTAGCGGGAGGCCTCTCCTACGAGCAGTACTTC. The encoded protein is CASSLGLAGGLSYEQYF. Combining the CDR3 with reference TRBV5-1 and TRBJ2-7 gives the whole variable domain KAGVTQTPRYLIKTRGQQVTLSCSPISGHRSVSWYQQTPGQGLQFLFEYFSETQRNKGNFPGRFSGRQFSNSRSEMNVSTLELGDSALYLCASSLGLAGGLSYEQYFGPGTRLTVT.

The rearrangement joins TRBV7-6 to TRBJ2-3; TRBD1 matches at 10 bases. Germline trimming cut 3 bases from V and 0 bases from J; bases unmatched to any gene: 15. Germline-derived CDR1 and CDR2 are SGHVS and FNYEAQ. CDR3 length equals 20 residues. This CDR3 reads CASSFSSYPGQGFSTDTQYF. CDR3 nucleotide sequence: TGTGCCAGCAGCTTTTCCTCTTACCCGGGACAGGGGTTCAGCACAGATACGCAGTATTTT.

This clone came up once. This chain links TRBV29-1 with TRBJ2-7; 9 bases are a match to TRBD2. Trimming removed 1 base from V and 2 bases from J; junction bases left unmatched: 6. Germline-derived CDR1 and CDR2 are SQVTM and ANQGSEA. This CDR3 contains 15 residues. The CDR3 reads CSVEVGAGGPYEQYF. CDR3 nucleotides: TGCAGCGTTGAAGTAGGGGCGGGAGGGCCCTACGAGCAGTACTTC.

The gene calls are TRBV19 and TRBJ1-1; TRBD1 agrees at 8 bases. Trimming took 6 bases from V and 5 from J; bases not matched to a gene: 14. The germline V gene has CDR1 LNHDA and CDR2 SQIVND (reference sequence). The CDR3 length is 16 residues. CDR3 protein: CASRRGQGGLETEAFF. CDR3 DNA: TGTGCCAGTAGACGAGGACAGGGCGGTCTCGAAACTGAAGCTTTCTTT. Full variable domain (remainder filled in from reference TRBV19 and TRBJ1-1): DGGITQSPKYLFRKEGQNVTLSCEQNLNHDAMYWYRQDPGQGLRLIYYSQIVNDFQKGDIAEGYSVSREKKESFPLTVTSAQKNPTAFYLCASRRGQGGLETEAFFGQGTRLTVV.

The chain joins TRBV2 to TRBJ2-4, with D possibly being TRBD1 or TRBD2 (5 bases each). CDR3 size: 12 residues. Per germline, CDR1 SNHLY and CDR2 FYNNEI. Between the trimmed V and J ends, which lost 3 bases and 15 bases, there was a span of 15 bases. The CDR3 protein is CASSDLGTKGYF. CDR3 coding DNA: TGTGCCAGCAGTGATCTCGGGACCAAAGGGTACTTC. Full variable domain (outside the CDR3, taken from reference TRBV2 and TRBJ2-4): EPEVTQTPSHQVTQMGQEVILRCVPISNHLYFYWYRQILGQKVEFLVSFYNNEISEKSEIFDDQFSVERPDGSNFTLKIRSTKLEDSAMYFCASSDLGTKGYFGAGTRLSVL.

The chain recombines TRBV28 with TRBJ1-1; D perhaps matches TRBD1 (6 bases). With 3 bases removed from V and 4 bases from J, the gap between germline ends came to 27 bases. Germline V gene sequence: CDR1 MDHEN, CDR2 SYDVKM. The CDR3 runs to 19 residues. The CDR3 bases are TGTGCCAGCAGTTTGGCTCACCAGGGGCCGGGATTGCGGGGCACTGAAGCTTTCTTT. Residues: CASSLAHQGPGLRGTEAFF.